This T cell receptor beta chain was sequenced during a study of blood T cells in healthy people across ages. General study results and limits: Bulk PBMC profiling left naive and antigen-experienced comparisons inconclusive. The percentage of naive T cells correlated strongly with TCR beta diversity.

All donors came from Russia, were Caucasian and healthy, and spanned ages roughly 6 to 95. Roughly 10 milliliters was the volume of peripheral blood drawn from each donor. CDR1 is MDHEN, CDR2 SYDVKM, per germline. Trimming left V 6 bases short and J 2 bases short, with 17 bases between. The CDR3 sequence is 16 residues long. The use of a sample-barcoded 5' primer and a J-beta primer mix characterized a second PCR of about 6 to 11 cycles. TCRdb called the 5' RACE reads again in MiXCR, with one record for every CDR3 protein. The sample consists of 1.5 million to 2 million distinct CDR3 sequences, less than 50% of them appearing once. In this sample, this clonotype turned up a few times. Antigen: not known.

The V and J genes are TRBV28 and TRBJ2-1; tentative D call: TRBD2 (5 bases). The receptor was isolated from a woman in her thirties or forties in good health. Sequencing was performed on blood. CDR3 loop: CASRSDLAETYNEQFF. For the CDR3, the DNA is TGTGCCAGCAGGTCCGATCTAGCCGAGACCTACAATGAGCAGTTCTTC.